This T cell receptor (beta chain) came from a study of T cell responses to AZD1222 COVID-19 vaccine. Points from the study as a whole: Distributed over spike, vaccine-associated CD4 TCRs predominated at 160-218 and 743-854. Baseline testing showed seropositivity in only five to seven AZD1222 recipients.

As regards this clone: Its antigen is currently unknown.

This CDR3 region has 16 residues. V was cut by 2 bases and J by 5 bases, with 18 bases left in between. Germline CDR1 is MNHEY and CDR2 is SMNVEV (reference sequence). Method: immunoSEQ multiplex PCR; TCRdb's copy keeps in-frame clones and lacks some. The table lists 120,000 or so clones, 90% of them singletons. This chain uses TRBV27 with TRBJ2-5, with D tentatively TRBD2 (6 bases). The sequence came from an adult in good health. The source material was peripheral blood, sampled on day 0 of MenACWY control vaccination. The CDR3 nucleotides read TGTGCCAGCAGTTTAGGCGGAGGGGCGGCGGATGAGACCCAGTACTTC. It specifies CASSLGGGAADETQYF.